The rows below give T cell receptor beta chains drawn from one sample of a study of blood T cell repertoires in COVID-19. Some clones are missing from TCRdb's copy, which holds only in-frame ones; the method was immunoSEQ multiplex PCR. This sample carries around 260,000 clones, around four fifths of them seen once, and the ten largest clones take around 4.2%. Sequenced sample: peripheral blood. These receptors came from a man aged 55 to 70 with acute or convalescent COVID-19. The CDR3 runs from the conserved cysteine through the conserved F or W. Fields, in order: J gene, V gene, clone size, D gene, CDR3 DNA, CDR3 protein. The D gene is left open where the match is weak. Some rows mark clone size as missing; the rest say once, few, many or name a class of expanded clone.

j_call: TRBJ2-3
v_call: TRBV29-1
clone_size: NA
d_call: TRBD2
cdr3_nt: TGCAGCGTTACGCCCTCCGGGACTAGCGGTAATTCGCAGTATTTT
cdr3_aa: CSVTPSGTSGNSQYF

j_call: TRBJ1-2
v_call: TRBV6-5
clone_size: NA
d_call: NA
cdr3_nt: TGTGCCAGCCAGACGTCCGGGGGTCCCTATGGCTACACCTTC
cdr3_aa: CASQTSGGPYGYTF

j_call: TRBJ2-3
v_call: TRBV19
clone_size: NA
d_call: TRBD2
cdr3_nt: TGTGCCACTACTACCGGGGGGGGCAGAGACACAGATACGCAGTATTTT
cdr3_aa: CATTTGGGRDTDTQYF

j_call: TRBJ2-5
v_call: TRBV19
clone_size: few
d_call: TRBD2
cdr3_nt: TGTGCCAGTAGTAACGGACTAGCGGGGCAAGAGACCCAGTACTTC
cdr3_aa: CASSNGLAGQETQYF

j_call: TRBJ1-1
v_call: TRBV6-2/TRBV6-3
clone_size: NA
d_call: NA
cdr3_nt: TGTGCCAGCAGTTACCCGTTGAACACTGAAGCTTTCTTT
cdr3_aa: CASSYPLNTEAFF

j_call: TRBJ1-1
v_call: TRBV3-1/TRBV3-2
clone_size: NA
d_call: NA
cdr3_nt: TGTGCCAGCTACGGGGGGACTGAAGCTTTCTTT
cdr3_aa: CASYGGTEAFF

j_call: TRBJ1-6
v_call: TRBV7-9
clone_size: NA
d_call: TRBD1
cdr3_nt: TGTGCCAGCAGCCCTAGGGGACAGAGTAATTCACCCCTCCACTTT
cdr3_aa: CASSPRGQSNSPLHF

j_call: TRBJ2-2
v_call: TRBV19
clone_size: NA
d_call: TRBD1
cdr3_nt: TGTGCCAGTAGTACCCCAGGGGGCCCTCTCACCGGGGAGCTGTTTTTT
cdr3_aa: CASSTPGGPLTGELFF

j_call: TRBJ2-1
v_call: TRBV4-3
clone_size: NA
d_call: TRBD2
cdr3_nt: TGCGCCAGCAGCCAAGGGCTGAAACGACTAGCGCCCTCCCCTGAGCAGTTCTTC
cdr3_aa: CASSQGLKRLAPSPEQFF

j_call: TRBJ1-4
v_call: TRBV5-1
clone_size: NA
d_call: NA
cdr3_nt: TGCGCCAGCAGCTTGGGGGCCAATGAAAAACTGTTTTTT
cdr3_aa: CASSLGANEKLFF

j_call: TRBJ1-1
v_call: TRBV6-5
clone_size: NA
d_call: TRBD1
cdr3_nt: TGTGCCAGCACCCCCGGTGGACAGGGAAGGGCCTCAGCTTTCTTT
cdr3_aa: CASTPGGQGRASAFF

j_call: TRBJ2-1
v_call: TRBV19
clone_size: NA
d_call: TRBD1
cdr3_nt: TGTGCCAGTAGCCTCCGGACAGGGGGGAAGTTCTTC
cdr3_aa: CASSLRTGGKFF

j_call: TRBJ2-5
v_call: TRBV19
clone_size: NA
d_call: TRBD2
cdr3_nt: TGTGCCAGTAGTACCCCGGGGGGGCGAGAGACCCAGTACTTC
cdr3_aa: CASSTPGGRETQYF

j_call: TRBJ2-1
v_call: TRBV7-9
clone_size: NA
d_call: TRBD2
cdr3_nt: TGTGCCAGCAGCCAAGAACCGGGACTAGGGCTCAATGAGCAGTTCTTC
cdr3_aa: CASSQEPGLGLNEQFF

j_call: TRBJ2-5
v_call: TRBV7-2
clone_size: NA
d_call: TRBD2
cdr3_nt: TGTGCCAGCAGCTTCGCTAGCGGGAGGCCCCAAGAGACCCAGTACTTC
cdr3_aa: CASSFASGRPQETQYF

j_call: TRBJ1-2
v_call: TRBV5-1
clone_size: NA
d_call: NA
cdr3_nt: TGCGCCAGCAGCCTGCCGACCCTAGACGTCGGGGGCTACACCTTC
cdr3_aa: CASSLPTLDVGGYTF

j_call: TRBJ2-1
v_call: TRBV27
clone_size: NA
d_call: TRBD2
cdr3_nt: TGTGCCAGCAGTCGATTAGCGGGGCGGGGAGAGCAGTTCTTC
cdr3_aa: CASSRLAGRGEQFF

j_call: TRBJ1-2
v_call: TRBV7-9
clone_size: NA
d_call: NA
cdr3_nt: TGTGCCAGCAGCCAACAGGGAAGGAGGGGCTACACCTTC
cdr3_aa: CASSQQGRRGYTF

j_call: TRBJ2-7
v_call: TRBV4-1
clone_size: once
d_call: NA
cdr3_nt: TGCGCCAGCAGCCAAGAAGAATTGCCAGGTGGCTACGAGCAGTACTTC
cdr3_aa: CASSQEELPGGYEQYF

j_call: TRBJ2-7
v_call: TRBV7-9
clone_size: NA
d_call: TRBD1
cdr3_nt: TGTGCCAGCACCACTCAGGGGGCGAGGTCCTACGAGCAGTACTTC
cdr3_aa: CASTTQGARSYEQYF

j_call: TRBJ2-1
v_call: TRBV7-6
clone_size: NA
d_call: NA
cdr3_nt: TGTGCCAGCAGCTTAGAAGTGCGGGTGCGCAATGAGCAGTTCTTC
cdr3_aa: CASSLEVRVRNEQFF

j_call: TRBJ2-7
v_call: TRBV15
clone_size: NA
d_call: NA
cdr3_nt: TGTGCCACCAGCAGAAATGAGGGTCTTCTCGCAAACTTC
cdr3_aa: CATSRNEGLLANF

j_call: TRBJ2-7
v_call: TRBV7-8
clone_size: NA
d_call: TRBD2
cdr3_nt: TGTGCCAGCAGCGCCAGACTAGCGTTCAATGGGGAGCAGTACTTC
cdr3_aa: CASSARLAFNGEQYF

j_call: TRBJ2-2
v_call: TRBV5-1
clone_size: NA
d_call: NA
cdr3_nt: TGCGCCAGCAGCTTGGCGGGAGTCCCGGTGGCCGGGGAGCTGTTTTTT
cdr3_aa: CASSLAGVPVAGELFF

j_call: TRBJ1-2
v_call: TRBV10-2
clone_size: NA
d_call: NA
cdr3_nt: TGCGCCAGCAGTCCCGGGACTCACTATGGCTACACCTTC
cdr3_aa: CASSPGTHYGYTF

j_call: TRBJ1-2
v_call: TRBV6-1
clone_size: NA
d_call: TRBD1
cdr3_nt: TGTGCCAGCAGTGAGGGACAGGGGGACTATGGCTACACCTTC
cdr3_aa: CASSEGQGDYGYTF

j_call: TRBJ2-7
v_call: TRBV2
clone_size: NA
d_call: TRBD2
cdr3_nt: TGTGCCAGCAGTCTAGCGGGAGCCCACTACGAGCAGTACTTC
cdr3_aa: CASSLAGAHYEQYF

j_call: TRBJ2-7
v_call: TRBV5-1
clone_size: NA
d_call: NA
cdr3_nt: TGCGCCAGCAGCTTGGAAAGGGGCTCCTACGAGCAGTACTTC
cdr3_aa: CASSLERGSYEQYF

j_call: TRBJ2-1
v_call: TRBV7-3
clone_size: NA
d_call: TRBD2
cdr3_nt: TGTGCCAGCAGCTTAGAAGGGGGCGGGAGGGCCCGCCCCTACAATGAGCAGTTCTTC
cdr3_aa: CASSLEGGGRARPYNEQFF

j_call: TRBJ1-2
v_call: TRBV4-1
clone_size: many
d_call: TRBD1
cdr3_nt: TGCGCCAGCAGCCAAGAAAAGGGGGCCTTTTATGGCTACACCTTC
cdr3_aa: CASSQEKGAFYGYTF

j_call: TRBJ1-2
v_call: TRBV4-1
clone_size: NA
d_call: TRBD1
cdr3_nt: TGCGCCAGCAGCCAACCCGGGCGACAGGGGAATCTATATGGCTACACCTTC
cdr3_aa: CASSQPGRQGNLYGYTF

j_call: TRBJ2-5
v_call: TRBV7-9
clone_size: NA
d_call: NA
cdr3_nt: TGTGCCAGCAGCTTAGGGGGCGGGGAATACCAAGAGACCCAGTACTTC
cdr3_aa: CASSLGGGEYQETQYF

j_call: TRBJ2-2
v_call: TRBV5-1
clone_size: NA
d_call: TRBD2
cdr3_nt: TGCGCCAGCAGCTCTGGTGGACTAGCGGGGCGGACCACCGGGGAGCTGTTTTTT
cdr3_aa: CASSSGGLAGRTTGELFF

j_call: TRBJ1-6
v_call: TRBV18
clone_size: NA
d_call: NA
cdr3_nt: TGTGCCAGCTCACCAAGGGAGGAGGCTTCACCCCTCCACTTT
cdr3_aa: CASSPREEASPLHF

j_call: TRBJ2-3
v_call: TRBV7-9
clone_size: NA
d_call: NA
cdr3_nt: TGTGCCAGCAGCCCAGGAGGGGCAGATACGCAGTATTTT
cdr3_aa: CASSPGGADTQYF

j_call: TRBJ2-1
v_call: TRBV29-1
clone_size: NA
d_call: TRBD2
cdr3_nt: TGCAGCGTTGAGGGTAGCGGGGGTGAGCAGTTCTTC
cdr3_aa: CSVEGSGGEQFF

j_call: TRBJ1-3
v_call: TRBV30
clone_size: NA
d_call: NA
cdr3_nt: TGTGCCTGGGCCGCCCCGGGGACTGGAAACACCATATATTTT
cdr3_aa: CAWAAPGTGNTIYF

j_call: TRBJ2-1
v_call: TRBV12-3/TRBV12-4
clone_size: NA
d_call: NA
cdr3_nt: TGTGCCAGCACTTACCCCGGAGGCAATGAGCAGTTCTTC
cdr3_aa: CASTYPGGNEQFF

j_call: TRBJ2-5
v_call: TRBV5-1
clone_size: NA
d_call: TRBD1
cdr3_nt: TGCGCCAGCAGCTTAAGAGGGACAGGGGGCCGGGAGACCCAGTACTTC
cdr3_aa: CASSLRGTGGRETQYF

j_call: TRBJ1-2
v_call: TRBV18
clone_size: NA
d_call: NA
cdr3_nt: TGTGCCAGCTCACCACAACAGGGTGACTATGGCTACACCTTC
cdr3_aa: CASSPQQGDYGYTF

j_call: TRBJ2-3
v_call: TRBV7-9
clone_size: few
d_call: TRBD2
cdr3_nt: TGTGCCAGCAGCCGCCAGCGACTAGCGGGGGGGCCCACAGATACGCAGTATTTT
cdr3_aa: CASSRQRLAGGPTDTQYF

j_call: TRBJ1-1
v_call: TRBV11-2
clone_size: NA
d_call: NA
cdr3_nt: TGTGCCAGCAGCTTATCCAGTGACATGAACACTGAAGCTTTCTTT
cdr3_aa: CASSLSSDMNTEAFF

j_call: TRBJ1-1
v_call: TRBV5-1
clone_size: NA
d_call: TRBD1
cdr3_nt: TGCGCCAGCAGCTTGGCAGGGGGCCATAACACTGAAGCTTTCTTT
cdr3_aa: CASSLAGGHNTEAFF

j_call: TRBJ2-1
v_call: TRBV7-9
clone_size: once
d_call: NA
cdr3_nt: TGTGCCAGCAGCCCCGGCACCGGGACGCCAGGGGACAATGAGCAGTTCTTC
cdr3_aa: CASSPGTGTPGDNEQFF

j_call: TRBJ2-1
v_call: TRBV27
clone_size: once
d_call: TRBD2
cdr3_nt: TGTGCCAGCAGGGGAGCGGGGGCGGGAGTGTACAATGAGCAGTTCTTC
cdr3_aa: CASRGAGAGVYNEQFF

j_call: TRBJ1-3
v_call: TRBV5-1
clone_size: NA
d_call: TRBD1
cdr3_nt: TGCGCCAGCAGCTTGGCGGGACAGGGAAACACCATATATTTT
cdr3_aa: CASSLAGQGNTIYF

j_call: TRBJ1-3
v_call: TRBV6-5
clone_size: few
d_call: NA
cdr3_nt: TGTGCCAGCAGTTACAAAGCCCCCCCTGGAAACACCATATATTTT
cdr3_aa: CASSYKAPPGNTIYF

j_call: TRBJ2-7
v_call: TRBV5-4
clone_size: NA
d_call: TRBD2
cdr3_nt: TGTGCCAGCAGCTACGAGACTAGCAAGAGCTCCTACGAGCAGTACTTC
cdr3_aa: CASSYETSKSSYEQYF

j_call: TRBJ2-7
v_call: TRBV6-5
clone_size: NA
d_call: NA
cdr3_nt: TGTGCCAGCAGTTACTCGCGATTGGGCCCCTACGAGCAGTACTTC
cdr3_aa: CASSYSRLGPYEQYF

j_call: TRBJ2-7
v_call: TRBV4-3
clone_size: NA
d_call: TRBD2
cdr3_nt: TGCGCCAGCAGCCGAAGCGGGAGATACGAGCAGTACTTC
cdr3_aa: CASSRSGRYEQYF

j_call: TRBJ2-7
v_call: TRBV10-3
clone_size: NA
d_call: NA
cdr3_nt: TGTGCCATCAGTCGGGACAACTACGAGCAGTACTTC
cdr3_aa: CAISRDNYEQYF

j_call: TRBJ1-1
v_call: TRBV6-2/TRBV6-3
clone_size: NA
d_call: NA
cdr3_nt: TGTGCCAGCAGTTACCCTTACGAGGGAACTGAAGCTTTCTTT
cdr3_aa: CASSYPYEGTEAFF

j_call: TRBJ1-1
v_call: TRBV10-3
clone_size: once
d_call: NA
cdr3_nt: TGTGCCATCAGTAAGACTGTTCTGGGGAACACTGAAGCTTTCTTT
cdr3_aa: CAISKTVLGNTEAFF

j_call: TRBJ2-1
v_call: TRBV6-5
clone_size: once
d_call: NA
cdr3_nt: TGTGCCAGCGGGCAGGGAAAACCGAGGCAGTTCTTC
cdr3_aa: CASGQGKPRQFF

j_call: TRBJ1-1
v_call: TRBV23-1
clone_size: NA
d_call: NA
cdr3_nt: TGCGCCAGCAGTCATATGAGGGGGAAGAACACTGAAGCTTTCTTT
cdr3_aa: CASSHMRGKNTEAFF

j_call: TRBJ1-5
v_call: TRBV29-1
clone_size: NA
d_call: NA
cdr3_nt: TGCAGCGTTGAAACAGGAGCTGGAGAGCCCCAGCATTTT
cdr3_aa: CSVETGAGEPQHF

j_call: TRBJ2-1
v_call: TRBV5-1
clone_size: once
d_call: TRBD2
cdr3_nt: TGCGCCAGCAGCTTGGGAGCGGGGGATCACAATGAGCAGTTCTTC
cdr3_aa: CASSLGAGDHNEQFF

j_call: TRBJ2-5
v_call: TRBV4-1
clone_size: NA
d_call: TRBD2
cdr3_nt: TGCGCCAGCAGCCTTCCAAGCCGGGGGACTAGCTTGAGAGAGACCCAGTACTTC
cdr3_aa: CASSLPSRGTSLRETQYF